These 5 T cell receptor beta chains originate from one sample sequenced in a study of blood T cell repertoires in COVID-19 (dated by TCRdb to the early 2020s). The library was generated by the immunoSEQ multiplex PCR assay. TCRdb obtained this table from immuneACCESS and retained in-frame rearrangements with V and J assigned. These tables miss some clones; where compared with another copy, unresolved V genes account for less than half of the shortfall, and the remainder is unexplained. In this sample the table shows approximately 220,000 clones, 75% to 90% of which occur a single time. The biggest ten clones account for approximately 1.1% of the sample. Sequencing input: PBMCs or T cells enriched from blood (not recorded which). The receptors come from a man in his thirties or forties who had recovered from COVID-19.

V gene TRBV12-5 combines with J gene TRBJ2-3, with a weak D call TRBD1 (6 bases). There are 16 residues in the CDR3. V lost 5 bases and J lost 4, with 19 bases in between. The germline CDR1 and CDR2 sequences are LGHNT and FRNRAP. CDR3 bases: TGTGCTAGTGGTATTGACAGAGGGGGTCCCCCAGATACGCAGTATTTT. This translates into CASGIDRGGPPDTQYF. Full variable domain (outside the CDR3, taken from reference TRBV12-5 and TRBJ2-3): DARVTQTPRHKVTEMGQEVTMRCQPILGHNTVFWYRQTMMQGLELLAYFRNRAPLDDSGMPKDRFSAEMPDATLATLKIQPSEPRDSAVYFCASGIDRGGPPDTQYFGPGTRLTVL.

This chain joins TRBV9 and TRBJ1-1, with a weak D call TRBD1 (5 bases). In germline, CDR1 is SGDLS, CDR2 YYNGEE. The germline V and J ends were trimmed by 0 bases and 5 bases, with 17 bases remaining between them. This CDR3 comprises 16 residues. CDR3 protein: CASSVEVDISRTEAFF. CDR3 sequence (DNA): TGTGCCAGCAGCGTAGAAGTGGACATCTCCAGAACTGAAGCTTTCTTT. Based on the CDR3 plus reference TRBV9 and TRBJ1-1, the full variable domain is DSGVTQTPKHLITATGQRVTLRCSPRSGDLSVYWYQQSLDQGLQFLIQYYNGEERAKGNILERFSAQQFPDLHSELNLSSLELGDSALYFCASSVEVDISRTEAFFGQGTRLTVV.

This clone has just one count. CDR3 coding DNA: TGTGCCAGCAGTTACTCGACCGGGAACCCCTACGAGCAGTACTTC. Protein sequence: CASSYSTGNPYEQYF. The V and J genes are TRBV6-6 and TRBJ2-7; perhaps TRBD2 as D (5 bases). Deletions cut 0 bases from V and 2 bases from J, with 11 bases between. The length of the CDR3 is 15 residues. The germline V gene has CDR1 MNHNY and CDR2 SVGAGI (reference sequence).

The V and J genes are TRBV3-1 (or the pseudogene TRBV3-2) and TRBJ2-3; 9 nucleotides match TRBD2. The germline CDR1 and CDR2 sequences are LGHDT and YNNKEL (reference sequence). This CDR3 has 18 residues. With 3 bases clipped from V and 4 bases from J, the junction kept 14 bases outside the gene matches. The CDR3, as DNA: TGTGCCAGCAGCCAGAAGCTCTTTAGCGGGAGTCGGGCAGATACGCAGTATTTT. Translated, it gives CASSQKLFSGSRADTQYF.

This chain uses TRBV5-1 with TRBJ2-4, with TRBD1 matching 10 bases. CDR1 is SGHRS and CDR2 is YFSETQ in the germline V gene. V dropped 0 bases and J dropped 6; count of bases not matched to a gene: 6. The CDR3 spans 16 residues. The CDR3 bases are TGCGCCAGCAGCTTGGTAGACAGGGGGCATGGAAACATTCAGTACTTC. This codes for CASSLVDRGHGNIQYF.